The T cell receptor (beta chain) under discussion was sequenced for a study of T cells in women clearing cervical HPV infection. General study findings and limits: Effector/memory and HPV-specific T cells were not isolated, and association timing is unknown. Richness plus V gene abundances separated cases from controls with AUC around 0.79.

Average input was roughly 1,200 ng genomic DNA for immunoSEQ TCR beta CDR3 amplification. Generated by immunoSEQ multiplex PCR, the TCRdb table keeps only in-frame clones and is missing some. Its listing shows approximately 31,000 clones. This clone is medium-sized by frequency. The antigen is not known. The germline gene is not matched at one end of the junction; a read error may be the cause. The clonotype originates from a woman aged 18 to 69 with a cervical HPV16 infection that either progressed to CIN3+ or cleared (not recorded which). Sample: blood buffy coat.

The covered CDR3 bases are TGTGCTAGCAGCTTCAACAGCCAAGAGACC. This encodes CASSFNSQET. The CDR3 reads in full as CASSFNSQETQYF. V is TRBV7-7 and J is TRBJ2-5; D is ambiguous. Coverage ceases 3 residues before the CDR3 finishes, and the germline J gene fills in the end. Germline CDR1 and CDR2: SSHAT and FNYEAQ (reference sequence). The CDR3 has 13 amino acids.